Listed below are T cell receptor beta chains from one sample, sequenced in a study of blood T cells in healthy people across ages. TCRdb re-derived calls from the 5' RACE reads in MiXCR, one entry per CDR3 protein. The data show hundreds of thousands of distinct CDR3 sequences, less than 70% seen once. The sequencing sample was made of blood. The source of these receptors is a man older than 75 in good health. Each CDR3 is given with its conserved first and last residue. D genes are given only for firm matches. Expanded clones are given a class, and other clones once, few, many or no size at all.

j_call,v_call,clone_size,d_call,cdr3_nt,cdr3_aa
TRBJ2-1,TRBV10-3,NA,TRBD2,TGTGCCACCTTGCTAGCGGGAGTCGGGGATGAGCAGTTCTTC,CATLLAGVGDEQFF
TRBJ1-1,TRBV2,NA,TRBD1,TGTGCCAGCAGCCCCCCGACAGGGAGAACTGAAGCTTTCTTT,CASSPPTGRTEAFF
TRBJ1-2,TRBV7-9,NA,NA,TGTGCCAGCAGCTCGGACAGACCTGATAGTGGCTATGGCTACACCTTC,CASSSDRPDSGYGYTF
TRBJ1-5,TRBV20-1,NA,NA,TGCAGTGCTGCCGGGCCCCCTGATCAGCCCCAGCATTTT,CSAAGPPDQPQHF
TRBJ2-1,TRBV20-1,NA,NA,TGCAGTGCTAGGGGAGCTCCCCCGAGGTACAATGAGCAGTTCTTC,CSARGAPPRYNEQFF
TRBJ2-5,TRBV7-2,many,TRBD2,TGTGCCAGCAGCTTATCCACTAGCGGGAGGGAGACCCAGTACTTC,CASSLSTSGRETQYF
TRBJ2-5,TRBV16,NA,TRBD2,TGTGCCAGCAGCCAACACCGGGAGGTGCGGGCCCAAGAGACCCAGTACTTC,CASSQHREVRAQETQYF
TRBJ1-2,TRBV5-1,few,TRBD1,TGCGCCAGCAGCTTGGAAAGGACAGGGTACTATGGCTACACCTTC,CASSLERTGYYGYTF
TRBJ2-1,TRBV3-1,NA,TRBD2,TGTGCCAGCAGCCAACGGGGGGGAGGGCTTTTCGATGAGCAGTTCTTC,CASSQRGGGLFDEQFF
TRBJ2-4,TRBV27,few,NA,TGTGCCAGCAGTTTTTTGTCAGAACAAGGGGAGCAGTACTTC,CASSFLSEQGEQYF
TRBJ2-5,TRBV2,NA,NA,TGTGCCAGCAGTGGGGGGTCCCGGCCTAAGTTAGAGGAGACCCAGTACTTC,CASSGGSRPKLEETQYF
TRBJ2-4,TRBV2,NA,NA,TGTGCCAGCAGCCCCATAGGGGAGCAGTACTTC,CASSPIGEQYF
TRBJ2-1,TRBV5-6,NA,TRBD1,TGTGCCAGCAGCTTGGGACAGGGCGACGATGAGCAGTTCTTC,CASSLGQGDDEQFF
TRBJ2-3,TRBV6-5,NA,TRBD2,TGTGCCAGCAGTTCGTACAAACTAGCGGGAGGGAACAGATACGCGTATTTT,CASSSYKLAGGNRYAYF
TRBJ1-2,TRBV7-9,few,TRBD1,TGTGCCAGCAGCCCCCGAGGGGGCAGGGGGCCACACTATGGCTACACCTTC,CASSPRGGRGPHYGYTF
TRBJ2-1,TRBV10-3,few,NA,TGTGCCATCAGCGAGACTAGCTCCTACAATGAGCAGTTCTTC,CAISETSSYNEQFF
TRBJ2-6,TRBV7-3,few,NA,TGTGCCAGCGCCGGGTCCTCTGGGGCCAACGTCCTGACTTTC,CASAGSSGANVLTF
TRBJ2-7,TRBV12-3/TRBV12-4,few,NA,TGTGCCAGCAGTTTAGCCGCGGGACTCTACGAGCAGTACTTC,CASSLAAGLYEQYF
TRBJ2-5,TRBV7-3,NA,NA,TGTGCCAGCAGCTTAATGTCACTACAAGAGACCCAGTACTTC,CASSLMSLQETQYF
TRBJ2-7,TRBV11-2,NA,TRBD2,TGTGCCAGCAGCCTGGGACTAGCGGGCAACGCCTACGAGCAGTACTTC,CASSLGLAGNAYEQYF
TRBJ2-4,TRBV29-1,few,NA,TGCAGCGTTGAAGATCCGGTAGCCAAAAACATTCAGTACTTC,CSVEDPVAKNIQYF
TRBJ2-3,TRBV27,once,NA,TGTGCCTCCGTGCCCGGGACGGGCCCCACAGATACGCAGTATTTT,CASVPGTGPTDTQYF
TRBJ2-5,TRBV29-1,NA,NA,TGCAGCGTTGATATCGGGGTTGGGGAGACCCAGTACTTC,CSVDIGVGETQYF
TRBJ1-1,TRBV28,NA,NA,TGTGCCAGCAGCCAACATGGGGGGAGCACTGAAGCTTTCTTT,CASSQHGGSTEAFF
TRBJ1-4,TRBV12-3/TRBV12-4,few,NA,TGTGCCAGCAGTCTCGACAGGAATGAAAAACTGTTTTTT,CASSLDRNEKLFF
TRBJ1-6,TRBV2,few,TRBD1,TGTGCCAGCAGTGACCGGACAGGGGGTTCACCCCTCCACTTT,CASSDRTGGSPLHF
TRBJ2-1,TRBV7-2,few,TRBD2,TGTGCCAGCAGCTTAGCGACTAGCGGGGCCGGTTCCTACAATGAGCAGTTCTTC,CASSLATSGAGSYNEQFF
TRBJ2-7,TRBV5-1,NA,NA,TGCGCCAGCAGCACCCAAGGGGACAACTACGAGCAGTACTTC,CASSTQGDNYEQYF
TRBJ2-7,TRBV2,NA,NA,TGTGCCAGCAAAACCGAGCTACTCGTCTACGAGCAGTACTTC,CASKTELLVYEQYF
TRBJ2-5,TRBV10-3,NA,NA,TGTGCCATCAGCCCGGGAGAAGAGACCCAGTACTTC,CAISPGEETQYF
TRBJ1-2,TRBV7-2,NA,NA,TGTGCCAGCAGCTTAGAAGGGAAAGGTGGCTACACCTTC,CASSLEGKGGYTF
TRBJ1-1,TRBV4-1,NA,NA,TGCGCCAGCAGCCAAGGCCCTTTACACAACACTGAAGCTTTCTTT,CASSQGPLHNTEAFF
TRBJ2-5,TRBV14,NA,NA,TGTGCCAGCAGCCAAGACTACCCAGGGGCCCAAGAGACCCAGTACTTC,CASSQDYPGAQETQYF
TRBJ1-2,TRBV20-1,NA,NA,TGCAGTGCTAGATGTCCGGACTTGTATGGCTACACCTTC,CSARCPDLYGYTF
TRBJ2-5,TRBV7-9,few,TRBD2,TGTGCCAGCAGCTTAGGGACTAGCGGAAAACAAGAGACCCAGTACTTC,CASSLGTSGKQETQYF
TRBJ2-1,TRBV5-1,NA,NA,TGCGCCAGCAGCCTAAGGAACCAGGGGCTCAATGAGCAGTTCTTC,CASSLRNQGLNEQFF
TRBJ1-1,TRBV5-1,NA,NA,TGCGCCAGCAGCTTTATTTCGAAAGGGGCGGATACTGAAGCTTTCTTT,CASSFISKGADTEAFF
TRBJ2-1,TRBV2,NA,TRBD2,TGTGCCAGCAGTGCCCCCGTAGCCTGGGGGGGGCAGTTCTTC,CASSAPVAWGGQFF
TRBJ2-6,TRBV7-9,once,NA,TGTGCCAGCAGAAGGGGCGCTGGGGCCAACGTCCTGACTTTC,CASRRGAGANVLTF
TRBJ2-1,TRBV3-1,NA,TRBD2,TGTGCCAGCAGCCAAGTAGGTAGCGGGTTTTACAATGAGCAGTTCTTC,CASSQVGSGFYNEQFF
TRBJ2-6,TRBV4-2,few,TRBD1,TGTGCCAGCAGCCAAGATCCAAGACAGGGTAGTGTGGCCAACGTCCTGACTTTC,CASSQDPRQGSVANVLTF
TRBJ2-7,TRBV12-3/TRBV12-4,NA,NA,TGTGCCAGCAGTTTAGCGGGAAGCGACCACAATGAGCAGTACTTC,CASSLAGSDHNEQYF
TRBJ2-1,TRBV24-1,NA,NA,TGTGCCACCAGTGGTTTGGGGAGGGGGTATCATGAGCAGTTCTTC,CATSGLGRGYHEQFF
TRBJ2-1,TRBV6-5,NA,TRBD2,TGTGCCAGCAGTCCCTCCGGGACTAGCTCCTACAATGAGCAGTTCTTC,CASSPSGTSSYNEQFF
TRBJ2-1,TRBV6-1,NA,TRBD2,TGTGCCAGCAGTCGAGAACTAGCGGGAGGGGAATGTGAGCAGTTCTTC,CASSRELAGGECEQFF
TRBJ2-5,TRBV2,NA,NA,TGTGCCAGCAGTGGACAGTGGGAGACCCAGTACTTC,CASSGQWETQYF
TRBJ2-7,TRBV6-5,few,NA,TGTGCCAGCAGCCGCGGACATTTGACCTACGAGCAGTACTTC,CASSRGHLTYEQYF
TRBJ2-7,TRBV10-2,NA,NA,TGCGCCAGCAGTCTGAGCCCCGCGTCCAACGAGCAGTACTTC,CASSLSPASNEQYF
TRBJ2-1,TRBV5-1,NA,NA,TGCGCCAGCCGGGTTGGTGGGGGAGTCTCCTACAATGAGCAGTTCTTC,CASRVGGGVSYNEQFF
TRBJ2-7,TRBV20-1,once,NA,TGCAGTGCTAGTGACAGGCGGTTCTCCTACGAGCAGTACTTC,CSASDRRFSYEQYF
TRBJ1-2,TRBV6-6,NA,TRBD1,TGTGCCAGCAGCGACAGGGCTGGGGGAGGCTACACCTTC,CASSDRAGGGYTF
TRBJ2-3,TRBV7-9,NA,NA,TGTGCCAGCAGCTTAGCGGGACAATACGCGTATTTT,CASSLAGQYAYF
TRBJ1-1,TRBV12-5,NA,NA,TGTGCTAGTGCCGTGAACGGGGTGGAAGCTTTCTTT,CASAVNGVEAFF